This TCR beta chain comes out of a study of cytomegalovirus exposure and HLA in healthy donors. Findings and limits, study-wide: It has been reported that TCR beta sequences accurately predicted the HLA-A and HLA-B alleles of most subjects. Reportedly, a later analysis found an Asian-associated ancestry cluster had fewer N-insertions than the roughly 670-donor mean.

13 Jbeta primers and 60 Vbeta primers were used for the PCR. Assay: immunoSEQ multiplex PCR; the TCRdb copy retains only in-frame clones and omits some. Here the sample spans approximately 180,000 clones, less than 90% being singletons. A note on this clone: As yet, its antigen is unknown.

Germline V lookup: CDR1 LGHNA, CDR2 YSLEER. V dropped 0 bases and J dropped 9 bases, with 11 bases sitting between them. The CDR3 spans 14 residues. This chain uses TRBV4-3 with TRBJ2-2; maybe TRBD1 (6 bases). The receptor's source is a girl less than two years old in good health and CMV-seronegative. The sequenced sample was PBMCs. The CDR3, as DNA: TGCGCCAGCAGCCAAGAACAGGGCGTCTGGGAGCTGTTTTTT. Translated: CASSQEQGVWELFF.